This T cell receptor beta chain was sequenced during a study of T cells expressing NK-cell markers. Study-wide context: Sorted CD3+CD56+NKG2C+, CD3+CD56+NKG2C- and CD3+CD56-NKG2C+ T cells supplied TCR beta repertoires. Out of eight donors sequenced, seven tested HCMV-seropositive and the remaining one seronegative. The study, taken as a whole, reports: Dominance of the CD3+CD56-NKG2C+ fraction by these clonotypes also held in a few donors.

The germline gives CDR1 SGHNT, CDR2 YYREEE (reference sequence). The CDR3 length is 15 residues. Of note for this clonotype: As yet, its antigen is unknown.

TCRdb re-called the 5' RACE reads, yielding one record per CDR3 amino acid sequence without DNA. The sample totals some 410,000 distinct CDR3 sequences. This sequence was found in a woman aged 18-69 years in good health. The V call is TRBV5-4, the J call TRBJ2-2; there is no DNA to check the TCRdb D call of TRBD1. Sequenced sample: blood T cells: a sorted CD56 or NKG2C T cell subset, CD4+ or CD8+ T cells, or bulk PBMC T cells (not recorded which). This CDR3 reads CASSLGGADAGELFF.